One sample yielded the 22 T cell receptor beta chains listed below, sequenced in a study of liver allograft versus peripheral blood T cells. Study context: The study compared liver allograft T cell receptor repertoires against peripheral blood repertoires of liver transplant recipients.

MiXCR, run by TCRdb on the reads, gives a single entry per CDR3 protein. This table has some 14,000 distinct CDR3 sequences, under 20% appearing once. The receptors shown here come from a human patient who had a liver transplant. Some T cells may have originated in the graft donor.

The rearrangement joins TRBV7-2 to TRBJ2-1; tentative D call: TRBD2 (5 bases). The germline V and J ends were trimmed by 5 bases and 7 bases, with 12 bases remaining between them. The CDR3 extends over 13 amino acids. The germline CDR1 and CDR2 sequences are SGHTA and FQGNSA. CDR3 in DNA: TGTGCCAGCAGCCCTCAACTAGTAAATGAGCAGTTCTTC. It yields the protein CASSPQLVNEQFF.

V gene TRBV20-1 combines with J gene TRBJ2-1, with TRBD2 matching over 11 bases. The V segment lost 0 bases and the J segment 7 bases; nucleotides outside the gene matches: 11. The germline CDR1 and CDR2 sequences are DFQATT and SNEGSKA (reference sequence). The CDR3 covers 17 residues. The CDR3 sequence is CSARDRLAGLPPNEQFF. The CDR3 nucleotides read TGCAGTGCTAGAGATCGACTAGCGGGATTACCTCCAAATGAGCAGTTCTTC.

This clonotype was seen a handful of times. This chain uses TRBV9 with TRBJ1-2, with TRBD1 as a possible D gene (5 bases). The CDR3 sequence is 13 residues long. Trimming pared 0 bases from V and 5 bases from J, leaving 8 bases between. CDR1 is SGDLS, CDR2 YYNGEE, per germline. CDR3 amino acids: CASSVGAGYGYTF. The CDR3 DNA is TGTGCCAGCAGCGTAGGCGCAGGGTATGGCTACACCTTC.

This chain joins TRBV7-9 and TRBJ1-6; the D gene is possibly TRBD1 (5 bases). The CDR3 extends over 13 amino acids. Trimming took off 5 bases at V and 9 bases at J, with 11 bases between the two ends. Germline V gene lookup returns CDR1 SEHNR and CDR2 FQNEAQ (reference sequence). The CDR3 reads CASSELQVSPLHF. CDR3 DNA sequence: TGTGCCAGCAGCGAGCTACAGGTTTCACCCCTCCACTTT.

This clonotype was seen a handful of times. The chain employs TRBV5-4 and TRBJ2-7, with 8 bases aligning to TRBD1. V trimming: 0 bases; J trimming: 3 bases; junction bases outside the gene matches: 11. The CDR3 loop spans 17 amino acids. The germline CDR1 and CDR2 sequences are SGHNT and YYREEE (reference sequence). The CDR3 here is CASSLASLTGVNYEQYF. CDR3 coding DNA: TGTGCCAGCAGCTTGGCCAGCTTGACAGGGGTAAACTACGAGCAGTACTTC.

J is TRBJ1-1 and V is TRBV13; TRBD1 matches at 8 bases. This CDR3 contains 14 residues. Trimming removed 4 bases from V and 2 bases from J; junction bases left unmatched: 3. Per the germline V gene, CDR1 is PRHDT and CDR2 is FYEKMQ (reference sequence). The CDR3 DNA reads TGTGCCAGCAGCTACAGGGGGATAAACACTGAAGCTTTCTTT. Translation gives CASSYRGINTEAFF.

This chain connects TRBV20-1 to TRBJ2-3; 11 bases are a match to TRBD1. CDR1 DFQATT and CDR2 SNEGSKA come from the germline V gene (reference sequence). V lost 3 bases and J lost 4; bases outside the gene matches: 6. The CDR3 is 15 amino acids. In nucleotides, the CDR3 is TGCAGTGCTAGTCGGGGGACAGGGGGTGCAGATACGCAGTATTTT. Its translation: CSASRGTGGADTQYF.

This clonotype is judged medium-sized. In DNA, the CDR3 is TGCAGTGCACCCGCGGGACTAGCGGCATACAATGAGCAGTTCTTC. Translated, it gives CSAPAGLAAYNEQFF. The genes are TRBV20-1 and TRBJ2-1; 11 bases are a match to TRBD2. The CDR3 has 15 residues. Germline CDR1 is DFQATT and CDR2 is SNEGSKA (reference sequence). Trimming at V came to 6 bases and at J to 4 bases, leaving 8 bases not matched to a gene.

This clonotype counts as medium-sized. The chain is built from TRBV28 and TRBJ2-7, with 7 bases matching TRBD1. The length of the CDR3 is 14 residues. V trimming: 6 bases; J trimming: 7 bases; junction bases outside the gene matches: 12. The germline V gene has CDR1 MDHEN and CDR2 SYDVKM. CDR3 in amino acids: CASSHGTANWEQYF. For the CDR3, the DNA is TGTGCCAGCAGCCACGGGACAGCCAATTGGGAGCAGTACTTC.

Comments on this clonotype: Relative to the germline gene, one junction end is altered; a read error may explain this. The chain employs TRBV20-1 and TRBJ1-2, with D possibly matching TRBD1 (6 bases). The CDR3 covers 10 residues. Germline V gives CDR1 DFQATT, CDR2 SNEGSKA (reference sequence). The DNA of the CDR3 is TGCAGTGCTTCTCACCGGGACAACCTCTTC. The encoded protein is CSASHRDNLF.

This clonotype has at least ten counts. CDR3 bases: TGCAGTGCTGGAGGACAGCGTGGGAGCTCCTACAATGAGCAGTTCTTC. As protein: CSAGGQRGSSYNEQFF. The chain joins TRBV20-1 to TRBJ2-1, with TRBD1 as a possible D gene (6 bases). The CDR3 is made up of 16 amino acids. The germline CDR1 and CDR2 sequences are DFQATT and SNEGSKA (reference sequence). V was trimmed by 5 bases and J by 0 bases, leaving 17 bases between them.

By frequency in the sample, this clonotype is medium-sized. The J gene is TRBJ1-4, the V gene TRBV18; a possible D gene is TRBD1 (6 bases). CDR3 size: 15 residues. Trimming took off 6 bases at V and 7 bases at J, with 18 bases between the two ends. CDR1 is KGHSH, CDR2 LQKENI, per germline. The CDR3, as DNA: TGTGCCAGCTCTGGGACGTACAAAGGGGGTGAAAAACTGTTTTTT. Translating gives CASSGTYKGGEKLFF.

By share of the sample, this clonotype is medium-sized. The rearrangement links TRBV19 to TRBJ2-1; D remains ambiguous. V dropped 6 bases and J dropped 0 bases, with 6 bases sitting between them. CDR1 and CDR2 from the germline V gene are LNHDA and SQIVND (reference sequence). CDR3 size: 13 residues. Written as DNA, the CDR3 is TGTGCCAGTAGCGGGTACTCCTACAATGAGCAGTTCTTC. It translates to CASSGYSYNEQFF.

In its sample, this clonotype is medium-sized (0.01 to 0.1%). The chain uses TRBV6-1 and TRBJ2-7; perhaps D is TRBD1 or TRBD2 (5 bases each). V lost 5 bases and J lost 4, with 12 bases in between. CDR1 is MNHNS and CDR2 is SASEGT in the germline V gene. The CDR3 sequence is 13 residues long. The CDR3 sequence: CASSRDWGYEQYF. The DNA for the CDR3 is TGTGCCAGCAGTCGTGACTGGGGGTACGAGCAGTACTTC.

This chain links TRBV9 with TRBJ2-1; 9 bases are shared with TRBD2. Unmatched junction bases numbered 7, after V lost 4 bases and J lost 5 bases. There are 15 residues in the CDR3. Germline lookup yields CDR1 SGDLS and CDR2 YYNGEE. CDR3 loop: CASSLGVAGDNEQFF. DNA of the CDR3: TGTGCCAGCAGCCTCGGGGTAGCGGGGGACAATGAGCAGTTCTTC.

This clonotype was seen at least ten times. The chain has TRBV6-2 or TRBV6-3 and TRBJ1-2; the D gene is possibly TRBD1 (5 bases). The CDR3 length is 15 residues. Germline V gives CDR1 MNHEY, CDR2 SVGEGT. Trimming left V 7 bases short and J 2 bases short, with 17 bases between. The CDR3 DNA follows: TGTGCCAGCATTCCGCGGAGAGGGGAGAACTATGGCTACACCTTC. This codes for CASIPRRGENYGYTF.

The chain combines TRBV6-2 or TRBV6-3 with TRBJ2-1, with D possibly being TRBD2 (6 bases). With 4 bases removed from V and 9 bases from J, the gap between germline ends came to 22 bases. The germline V gene has CDR1 MNHEY and CDR2 SVGEGT. The CDR3 runs 16 residues. This CDR3 is CASSSRLVFTVGEQFF. The DNA for the CDR3 is TGTGCCAGCAGTTCCCGACTAGTTTTTACAGTGGGTGAGCAGTTCTTC.

This clonotype was seen at least ten times. J is TRBJ1-6 and V is TRBV5-4, with D possibly TRBD1 on 5 matching bases. Germline V lookup: CDR1 SGHNT, CDR2 YYREEE (reference sequence). The V gene lost 2 bases and the J gene lost 7 bases, with 7 bases spanning the gap. CDR3 size: 13 residues. The CDR3 coding sequence is TGTGCCAGCAGCTTAAAGGGGAATTCACCCCTCCACTTT. It codes for CASSLKGNSPLHF.

V is TRBV3-1 and J is TRBJ1-1; D gene ambiguous. The V gene lost 4 bases and the J gene lost 3 bases, with 18 bases spanning the gap. There are 16 residues in the CDR3. Germline loops: CDR1 LGHDT, CDR2 YNNKEL (reference sequence). CDR3 in amino acids: CASSPILHGQDTEAFF. The CDR3 coding sequence is TGTGCCAGCAGCCCGATCTTACATGGGCAGGACACTGAAGCTTTCTTT.

The chain uses TRBV20-1 and TRBJ1-4, with D hard to call. Germline V gene data show CDR1 as DFQATT and CDR2 as SNEGSKA (reference sequence). Trimming took off 1 base at V and 5 bases at J, with 5 bases between the two ends. This CDR3 region has 12 residues. This chain's CDR3 is CSARGQNEKLFF. The CDR3 DNA reads TGCAGTGCTAGAGGCCAGAATGAAAAACTGTTTTTT.

This clonotype has ten or more counts. V and J are TRBV27 and TRBJ2-7; the D is unclear. The CDR3 length is 12 residues. The V and J ends lost 4 bases and 7 bases respectively, with 11 bases between them. Germline V gene lookup returns CDR1 MNHEY and CDR2 SMNVEV (reference sequence). CDR3 protein: CASSYRPGEQYF. Here the CDR3 DNA reads TGTGCCAGCAGTTACCGTCCCGGGGAGCAGTACTTC.

The chain recombines TRBV15 with TRBJ2-6; D remains ambiguous. This CDR3 has 16 amino acids. Per germline, CDR1 LNHNV and CDR2 YYDKDF (reference sequence). With 0 bases removed from V and 4 bases from J, the gap between germline ends came to 10 bases. CDR3: CATSRDQGSGANVLTF. CDR3 DNA: TGTGCCACCAGCAGAGATCAAGGGTCGGGGGCCAACGTCCTGACTTTC.